Below are 8 T cell receptor beta chains sequenced from a single sample in a study of OX40 agonist ivuxolimab in advanced cancers. Profiled with immunoSEQ multiplex PCR; TCRdb holds only in-frame clones, not every one. The sample has 100,000 to 140,000 clones, 85% to 95% seen once. The sample was CD4+ or CD8+ T cells sorted from blood, taken in a trial of the OX40 agonist ivuxolimab. The origin of the receptors is an adult with an advanced solid tumor such as melanoma, head and neck, liver or kidney cancer.

The chain is built from TRBV5-1 and TRBJ2-3; 10 bases fit TRBD2. Germline V CDR1 and CDR2: SGHRS, YFSETQ. V lost 3 bases and J lost 5; bases outside the gene matches: 9. This CDR3 is built from 16 residues. In DNA, the CDR3 is TGCGCCAGCAGCTCGTCGACTAGCGGGTGGGGAGATACGCAGTATTTT. This sequence encodes CASSSSTSGWGDTQYF.

The DNA for the CDR3 is TGTGCCAGCAGCGTTCATCTCCGGGGAGTGACGGGGGAATACGAGCAGTACTTC. Translation: CASSVHLRGVTGEYEQYF. The chain uses TRBV21-1 and TRBJ2-7; the table's TRBD2 call for D was not verified on the DNA. TRBV21-1 is annotated as a pseudogene. The CDR3 contains 18 residues.

CDR3 region: CASSLLQEKLFF. The CDR3 DNA reads as TGTGCCAGCAGCTTACTCCAAGAAAAACTGTTTTTT. The chain uses TRBV7-9 and TRBJ1-4; no definite D call. The CDR3 has 12 residues. V shed 2 bases and J shed 8 bases, with 6 bases lying between them. Germline CDR1 SEHNR, CDR2 FQNEAQ (reference sequence).

The sample holds a few counts of this clone. This sequence joins TRBV7-8 and TRBJ2-7, with a tentative D call TRBD1 (6 bases). The V end lost 6 bases, the J end lost 2 bases, and 11 bases lay between the germline ends. The V gene's germline CDR1 is SGHVS and CDR2 FQNEAQ. The CDR3 totals 13 residues. The CDR3 nucleotides are TGTGCCAGCAGAAACAGGGAAACCTACGAGCAGTACTTC. Encoded protein: CASRNRETYEQYF.

V is TRBV28 and J is TRBJ2-7; 7 bases are a match to TRBD1. Trimming at V came to 5 bases and at J to 5 bases, leaving 6 bases not matched to a gene. Germline lookup yields CDR1 MDHEN and CDR2 SYDVKM. CDR3 size: 13 residues. Here the CDR3 reads CASSPTGSHEQYF. The CDR3 DNA follows: TGTGCCAGCAGTCCGACAGGGTCCCACGAGCAGTACTTC.

The rearrangement links TRBV5-4 to TRBJ2-2, with unresolved D. This CDR3 is built from 14 residues. Germline V lookup: CDR1 SGHNT, CDR2 YYREEE (reference sequence). Trimming took 5 bases from V and 2 from J, leaving 10 bases between them. The CDR3 DNA follows: TGTGCCAGCAGTTCCCGGGCTAACACCGGGGAGCTGTTTTTT. Protein product: CASSSRANTGELFF.

V and J are TRBV28 and TRBJ1-4, with TRBD1 matching 10 bases. The CDR3 covers 14 residues. The germline V gene encodes CDR1 MDHEN and CDR2 SYDVKM. Trimming at V came to 5 bases and at J to 7 bases, leaving 4 bases not matched to a gene. The CDR3: CASSKTGGGEKLFF. The CDR3 nucleotides are TGTGCCAGCAGTAAGACAGGGGGCGGTGAAAAACTGTTTTTT.

CDR3 in amino acids: CASSPGQGSSYEQYF. CDR3 sequence (DNA): TGTGCCAGCAGCCCAGGACAGGGGAGCTCCTACGAGCAGTACTTC. This chain uses TRBV7-9 with TRBJ2-7, with TRBD1 identical over 9 bases. The CDR3 is 15 amino acids. Trimming took 5 bases from V and 0 from J; bases not matched to a gene: 5. Germline V CDR1 and CDR2: SEHNR, FQNEAQ (reference sequence).